Below are 7 T cell receptor beta chains sequenced from a single sample in a study of Tregs in tolerant kidney transplant recipients (dated by TCRdb to about 2019). Library preparation employed the immunoSEQ multiplex PCR assay. Sourced from immuneACCESS, this table was stored by TCRdb with only in-frame sequences that have V and J called. A share of the clones is absent; for the studies checked, an unresolved V gene accounts for under half, and the remainder has no known explanation. For this sample there are under 300,000 clones; 65% to 85% appear just once. The leading ten clones occupy approximately 0.69% of the sample. Sequencing was performed on CD4+ T cells from blood. The receptor set was obtained from a human donor in good health.

The V gene is TRBV10-1, the J gene TRBJ2-7, with D uncertain. The CDR3 has 12 residues. Germline CDR1 is WNHNN and CDR2 is SYGVQD (reference sequence). Trimming removed 5 bases at V and 0 bases at J, with 5 bases between. The CDR3 sequence: CASSRSSYEQYF. The CDR3, as DNA: TGCGCCAGCAGTCGAAGCTCCTACGAGCAGTACTTC.

The table lists this clone with a count of one. The V and J genes are TRBV7-3 and TRBJ2-7, with a tentative D call TRBD1 (5 bases). Per germline, CDR1 SGHTA and CDR2 FQGTGA. The CDR3 consists of 15 residues. The V and J ends lost 1 base and 4 bases respectively, with 14 bases between them. The CDR3 sequence is CASSLNGLGQYEQYF. DNA for the CDR3: TGTGCCAGCAGCTTAAATGGGCTGGGGCAGTACGAGCAGTACTTC.

The CDR3 loop is CASSQDMGDSGHPYSYEQYF. CDR3 DNA: TGTGCCAGCAGCCAAGATATGGGGGATAGCGGCCACCCATACTCCTACGAGCAGTACTTC. The gene calls are TRBV14 and TRBJ2-7, with D perhaps matching TRBD2 (6 bases). The CDR3 is made up of 20 amino acids. Trimming shortened V by 0 bases and J by 0 bases, and 24 bases separated the two germline ends. The germline V gene has CDR1 SGHDN and CDR2 FVKESK.

The J gene is TRBJ2-1, the V gene TRBV7-9; D might be TRBD2 (5 bases). Germline CDR1 and CDR2: SEHNR and FQNEAQ (reference sequence). The CDR3 has 15 residues. V shed 5 bases and J shed 10 bases, with 21 bases lying between them. DNA of the CDR3: TGTGCCAGCAGCCCCCCAGTTGGACGACCGGGGGAGCAGTTCTTC. This gives the protein CASSPPVGRPGEQFF.

The V gene is TRBV2, the J gene TRBJ1-2; 11 bases are a match to TRBD1. CDR1 SNHLY and CDR2 FYNNEI come from the germline V gene. V lost 6 bases and J lost 2; bases outside the gene matches: 2. There are 14 residues in the CDR3. The CDR3 sequence is CASRGQGANYGYTF. The CDR3 bases are TGTGCCAGCAGAGGACAGGGGGCCAACTATGGCTACACCTTC.

The chain carries TRBV2 and TRBJ2-5; D is uncertain. This CDR3 spans 14 amino acids. Germline lookup yields CDR1 SNHLY and CDR2 FYNNEI. The V and J ends lost 8 bases and 6 bases respectively, with 19 bases between them. CDR3 coding DNA: TGTGCCAGCGGAAGGTTGGGGAACTTACAGACCCAGTACTTC. This sequence encodes CASGRLGNLQTQYF. The full variable domain, in which reference TRBV2 and TRBJ2-5 provide the parts outside the CDR3, is EPEVTQTPSHQVTQMGQEVILRCVPISNHLYFYWYRQILGQKVEFLVSFYNNEISEKSEIFDDQFSVERPDGSNFTLKIRSTKLEDSAMYFCASGRLGNLQTQYFGPGTRLLVL.

This clone has just one count. This rearrangement joins TRBV5-1 to TRBJ1-2; possible D gene TRBD1, 6 bases. Trimming stripped 4 bases from V and 3 bases from J, with 19 bases between. Germline CDR1 reads SGHRS; CDR2 reads YFSETQ. This CDR3 contains 16 residues. CDR3 loop: CASSETYRVGDYGYTF. In DNA form, the CDR3 reads TGCGCCAGCAGCGAGACGTACAGGGTCGGAGACTATGGCTACACCTTC.